The T cell receptor beta chain under discussion was sequenced for a study of cytomegalovirus exposure and HLA in healthy donors. CDR1 is MGHRA, CDR2 YSYEKL, per germline. The CDR3 totals 14 residues. Amplification used 60 Vbeta primers and 13 Jbeta primers. The data were produced by immunoSEQ multiplex PCR, yet TCRdb's version contains in-frame clones alone and is incomplete. The sample data list fewer than 250,000 clones. This receptor was taken from a woman aged 30 to 39 in good health and CMV-seropositive. The specimen was PBMCs. This rearrangement joins TRBV4-1 to TRBJ2-5; possible D gene TRBD2, 7 bases. The J call may be in error: the DNA end matches TRBJ2-7 better. CDR3 sequence reads: CASSLSGGLFEQYF. The CDR3 DNA reads as TGCGCCAGCAGCCTTTCCGGGGGGCTCTTCGAGCAGTACTTC.